Below, one T cell receptor beta chain is given with its context. Other nucleotide sequences from this sample produce the same CDR3. Trimming shortened V by 1 base and J by 1 base, and 7 bases separated the two germline ends. The germline V gene encodes CDR1 SGHTA and CDR2 FQGNSA. The CDR3 totals 14 residues. The data originate from a study of shared clonotypes between healthy human individuals. Repertoires were generated with immunoSEQ multiplex PCR, while TCRdb's copy carries only in-frame clones and drops some. The data show some 500,000 clones, almost 97% seen once. The gene calls are TRBV7-2 and TRBJ1-1; no definite D call. The specimen was naive CD4+ T cells sorted from blood. Subset specified: CD45RA+ positively selected. The source is a woman aged 30 to 39 in good health. CDR3 sequence: CASSLGPGNTEAFF. CDR3 DNA: TGTGCCAGCAGCTTAGGGCCGGGGAACACTGAAGCTTTCTTT.